This T cell receptor (beta chain) originates from a study of blood T cell repertoires in COVID-19. Study as a whole: From T cells, B-cell-depleted T cells, or PBMCs came the material, which was cDNA or gDNA.

CDR1 LNHDA and CDR2 SQIVND come from the germline V gene (reference sequence). This CDR3 is built from 11 residues. For this clone: One end of the junction varies from germline; a read error may be responsible.

Authors' data handling: Amplification from reference gene primers served as the basis for estimated nucleated cell counts. Libraries were prepared by immunoSEQ multiplex PCR; TCRdb keeps only in-frame clonotypes and omits some of them. V and J calls and clone size are given by that table; D and trimming were obtained from the DNA. The sample lists about 220,000 clones, almost 85% occurring once. The sequence was collected from a woman aged 65 to 85 with COVID-19, enrolled during active disease. This chain connects TRBV19 to TRBJ1-4; no firm D call. Sequencing was done on a sample of peripheral blood. DNA of the CDR3: TGTGCCACCCAAACTCATGAAAAACTGTTTTTT. It yields the protein CATQTHEKLFF.